This is a list of T cell receptor beta chains from one sample in a study of CD8+ T cells in alopecia areata. The method was immunoSEQ multiplex PCR; TCRdb's version includes in-frame clones alone and lacks a portion of them. The sample holds around 210,000 clones, roughly 64% seen once. The sequences come from CD4+ T cells sorted from blood, collected at week 4, from a patient treated with tofacitinib. The receptors were sampled from a human donor with alopecia areata. The CDR3 runs from the conserved cysteine through the conserved F or W. The D gene is left open where the match is weak. Expanded clones are given a class, and other clones once, few, many or no size at all.

D: -
V: TRBV27
size: -
J: TRBJ1-2
DNA: TGTGCCAGCAGTTTATTCGGGAACTATGGCTACACCTTC
CDR3: CASSLFGNYGYTF

D: -
V: TRBV5-1
size: -
J: TRBJ2-2
DNA: TGCGCCAGCAGCTTGAAAGGTCCCGGGGAGCTGTTTTTT
CDR3: CASSLKGPGELFF

D: TRBD1
V: TRBV30
size: -
J: TRBJ1-2
DNA: TGTGCCTGGAGTGGGACAGGGCTTAACTATGGCTACACCTTC
CDR3: CAWSGTGLNYGYTF

D: -
V: TRBV4-2
size: -
J: TRBJ2-7
DNA: TGTGCCAGCAGCCAAGAAGGGCAACAGGAGATCTACGAGCAGTACTTC
CDR3: CASSQEGQQEIYEQYF

D: TRBD1
V: TRBV29-1
size: -
J: TRBJ1-4
DNA: TGCAGCGCCGGGGATGGACAGGGTACTTCTCTGTTTTTT
CDR3: CSAGDGQGTSLFF

D: -
V: TRBV5-1
size: -
J: TRBJ1-1
DNA: TGCGCCAGCAGCTCCGGGGGTGAGGGCACTGAAGCTTTCTTT
CDR3: CASSSGGEGTEAFF

D: TRBD2
V: TRBV7-2
size: -
J: TRBJ2-5
DNA: TGTGCCAGCAGCTACCGTCCCCCCGTGGCTAGCGGGAAAGAGACCCAGTACTTC
CDR3: CASSYRPPVASGKETQYF

D: -
V: TRBV6-1
size: -
J: TRBJ2-7
DNA: TGTGCCAGCAGTGTACAGGGCTACGAGCAGTACTTC
CDR3: CASSVQGYEQYF

D: -
V: TRBV6-5
size: -
J: TRBJ1-3
DNA: TGTGCCAGCACCCAGGACAGCGGAACGATATATTTT
CDR3: CASTQDSGTIYF

D: -
V: TRBV11-2
size: few
J: TRBJ2-7
DNA: TGTGCCAGCAGCTTCCTCAGGGCTACCTACGAGCAGTACTTC
CDR3: CASSFLRATYEQYF

D: -
V: TRBV30
size: few
J: TRBJ1-1
DNA: TGTGCCTGGAGGCCTAAGGGAGTGAACACTGAAGCTTTCTTT
CDR3: CAWRPKGVNTEAFF

D: -
V: TRBV2
size: -
J: TRBJ2-1
DNA: TGTGCCAGCAGTGAAGCGGGCCGGGAACCCTACAATGAGCAGTTCTTC
CDR3: CASSEAGREPYNEQFF

D: -
V: TRBV7-2
size: -
J: TRBJ1-4
DNA: TGTGCCAGCAGCGCTCGGGTTGCTAATGAAAAACTGTTTTTT
CDR3: CASSARVANEKLFF

D: TRBD1
V: TRBV5-1
size: -
J: TRBJ2-5
DNA: TGCGCCAGCAGCTGGGGACAGTCCCAAGAGACCCAGTACTTC
CDR3: CASSWGQSQETQYF

D: -
V: TRBV30
size: -
J: TRBJ1-6
DNA: TGTGCCTGGAGCTCTGGCGGGGAGAGCTCCTATAATTCACCCCTCCACTTT
CDR3: CAWSSGGESSYNSPLHF

D: -
V: TRBV29-1
size: -
J: TRBJ2-5
DNA: TGCAGCGTTGATATAGCGAGGTCAGCACAAGAGACCCAGTACTTC
CDR3: CSVDIARSAQETQYF

D: -
V: TRBV7-2
size: -
J: TRBJ2-7
DNA: TGTGCCACCAGCTCGGGACTCTTCGAGAGGGACGAGCAGTACTTC
CDR3: CATSSGLFERDEQYF

D: -
V: TRBV28
size: -
J: TRBJ1-1
DNA: TGTGCCAGCAGGTCCGGGAAAGGAGCTTTCTTT
CDR3: CASRSGKGAFF

D: -
V: TRBV2
size: once
J: TRBJ2-5
DNA: TGTGCCAGCACTCTCGGGGAGACCCAGTACTTC
CDR3: CASTLGETQYF

D: -
V: TRBV10-3
size: few
J: TRBJ2-7
DNA: TGTGCCATCAGTGAGGGGGGCTACGAGCAGTACTTC
CDR3: CAISEGGYEQYF

D: -
V: TRBV2
size: few
J: TRBJ2-7
DNA: TGTGCCAGCCGATCCGACGGGGACGAGCAGTACTTC
CDR3: CASRSDGDEQYF

D: -
V: TRBV5-4
size: once
J: TRBJ1-2
DNA: TGTGCCAGCAGCCGGACGGACAACTATGGCTACACCTTC
CDR3: CASSRTDNYGYTF

D: -
V: TRBV2
size: -
J: TRBJ2-7
DNA: TGTGCCAGCGGGTACGCACACGAGCAGTACTTC
CDR3: CASGYAHEQYF

D: -
V: TRBV29-1
size: few
J: TRBJ1-2
DNA: TGCAGCGTTGTGTGGCAGTCTAACTATGGCTACACCTTC
CDR3: CSVVWQSNYGYTF

D: -
V: TRBV7-7
size: -
J: TRBJ2-5
DNA: TGTGCTAGCAGCTCCGGCGGGGACTACCAAGAGACCCAGTACTTC
CDR3: CASSSGGDYQETQYF

D: -
V: TRBV2
size: once
J: TRBJ1-2
DNA: TGTGCCAGCAGTGTCTCCCCTGGGATGTATGGCTACACCTTC
CDR3: CASSVSPGMYGYTF

D: -
V: TRBV2
size: -
J: TRBJ1-1
DNA: TGTGCCAGCAGTATTGGGGGTAGGGACACTGAAGCTTTCTTT
CDR3: CASSIGGRDTEAFF

D: -
V: TRBV9
size: few
J: TRBJ1-2
DNA: TGTGCCAGCAGCCCGGCCGGGGGGACGGATGGCTACACCTTC
CDR3: CASSPAGGTDGYTF

D: -
V: TRBV5-1
size: -
J: TRBJ2-3
DNA: TGCGCCAGCAGCTGGGACGGCACAGATACGCAGTATTTT
CDR3: CASSWDGTDTQYF

D: TRBD1
V: TRBV29-1
size: once
J: TRBJ1-2
DNA: TGCAGCGTCGGGACAGGCAGTGGCTACACCTTC
CDR3: CSVGTGSGYTF

D: -
V: TRBV29-1
size: -
J: TRBJ1-5
DNA: TGCAGCGTGGGGGGGGGAGAACAGCCCCAGCATTTT
CDR3: CSVGGGEQPQHF

D: -
V: TRBV7-8
size: -
J: TRBJ2-5
DNA: TGTGCCAGCAGCCTTTATCAAAGCGGGGAGACCCAGTACTTC
CDR3: CASSLYQSGETQYF

D: -
V: TRBV6-5
size: -
J: TRBJ2-5
DNA: TGTGCCAGCAGTCCCCGACGAGGCCAAGAGACCCAGTACTTC
CDR3: CASSPRRGQETQYF

D: -
V: TRBV10-2
size: -
J: TRBJ2-7
DNA: TGCGCCAGCAGTGGAGGCGGGGCCGCTAGACCCGAGCAGTACTTC
CDR3: CASSGGGAARPEQYF

D: -
V: TRBV13
size: -
J: TRBJ2-7
DNA: TGTGCCAGCAGCTGGACGGACGAGCAGTACTTC
CDR3: CASSWTDEQYF

D: -
V: TRBV6-5
size: -
J: TRBJ1-6
DNA: TGTGCCAGCACAGCAGGGAACAAGGGAGGGTCACCCCTCCACTTT
CDR3: CASTAGNKGGSPLHF

D: TRBD1
V: TRBV5-1
size: few
J: TRBJ1-4
DNA: TGCGCCAGCGGACAGGGGGCCGGAGAAAAACTGTTTTTT
CDR3: CASGQGAGEKLFF

D: -
V: TRBV6-5
size: -
J: TRBJ1-6
DNA: TGTGCCAGCACCTCGGGGAATTCACCCCTCCACTTT
CDR3: CASTSGNSPLHF

D: -
V: TRBV29-1
size: -
J: TRBJ1-1
DNA: TGCAGCGTTGGGATTGGACAGACCATGAACACTGAAGCTTTCTTT
CDR3: CSVGIGQTMNTEAFF

D: TRBD2
V: TRBV30
size: -
J: TRBJ2-7
DNA: TGTGCCTGGAGGGGAGCGGGGGCAACCTACGAGCAGTACTTC
CDR3: CAWRGAGATYEQYF

D: -
V: TRBV4-1
size: -
J: TRBJ2-5
DNA: TGCGCCAGCAGCCAAGGAGCTTCATTACGGAGGGACGTAGAGACCCAGTACTTC
CDR3: CASSQGASLRRDVETQYF

D: TRBD2
V: TRBV30
size: -
J: TRBJ2-4
DNA: TGTGCCTGGAGTGCAGGACTAGCGGGGCTACTAGCCAAAAACATTCAGTACTTC
CDR3: CAWSAGLAGLLAKNIQYF

D: -
V: TRBV6-6
size: -
J: TRBJ2-7
DNA: TGTGCCAGCAGTTACTCTTACCCCAGCTCCTACGAGCAGTACTTC
CDR3: CASSYSYPSSYEQYF

D: -
V: TRBV20-1
size: -
J: TRBJ2-1
DNA: TGCAGTGCTACAAACAGGGACTGGCAGTTCTTC
CDR3: CSATNRDWQFF

D: TRBD1
V: TRBV19
size: -
J: TRBJ1-5
DNA: TGTGCCAGTAGACAGACAGGGATGGATCAGCCCCAGCATTTT
CDR3: CASRQTGMDQPQHF

D: -
V: TRBV29-1
size: few
J: TRBJ2-5
DNA: TGCAGCGCCTTAGACAGTCCACAAGAGACCCAGTACTTC
CDR3: CSALDSPQETQYF

D: -
V: TRBV11-2
size: few
J: TRBJ2-2
DNA: TGTGCCAGCAGCCATATAAGACAGCCCGGGGAGCTGTTTTTT
CDR3: CASSHIRQPGELFF

D: -
V: TRBV6-5
size: once
J: TRBJ1-2
DNA: TGTGCCAGCAGTTACGGCAGGAGCCGCGCGGGCTATGGCTACACCTTC
CDR3: CASSYGRSRAGYGYTF

D: -
V: TRBV18
size: -
J: TRBJ1-6
DNA: TGTGCCAGCTCACCGATGAGCTCCTATAATTCACCCCTCCACTTT
CDR3: CASSPMSSYNSPLHF

D: -
V: TRBV7-2
size: -
J: TRBJ2-3
DNA: TGTGCCAGCACATCCGGACAAAGCACAGATACGCAGTATTTT
CDR3: CASTSGQSTDTQYF

D: -
V: TRBV7-9
size: -
J: TRBJ2-5
DNA: TGTGCCAGTAGGGACGTAATGGAGACCCAGTACTTC
CDR3: CASRDVMETQYF

D: -
V: TRBV30
size: -
J: TRBJ2-7
DNA: TGTGCCTGGACAGGGAATTCCTACGAGCAGTACTTC
CDR3: CAWTGNSYEQYF

D: TRBD2
V: TRBV6-5
size: -
J: TRBJ2-1
DNA: TGTGCCAGCAGGGATAGCGGGGGGCCTTACAATGAGCAGTTCTTC
CDR3: CASRDSGGPYNEQFF

D: -
V: TRBV7-8
size: few
J: TRBJ1-2
DNA: TGTGCCAGCAGCCCCCAGGGTCGATATGGCTACACCTTC
CDR3: CASSPQGRYGYTF

D: TRBD2
V: TRBV5-1
size: -
J: TRBJ2-1
DNA: TGCGCCAGCAGCCCTGGACTAGTCGTTAGTAATGAGCAGTTCTTC
CDR3: CASSPGLVVSNEQFF

D: -
V: TRBV29-1
size: -
J: TRBJ2-7
DNA: TGCAGCGTTGAAGATGGAGAATCCGAGCAGTACTTC
CDR3: CSVEDGESEQYF

D: TRBD1
V: TRBV29-1
size: -
J: TRBJ1-1
DNA: TGCAGCGCCAAGGACAGGGAGTGGCGTGAAGCTTTCTTT
CDR3: CSAKDREWREAFF